By sample fraction, the clone carrying this T cell receptor beta chain is medium-sized. J gave up 3 bases and V 6 bases, and 6 bases lay outside the gene matches. Germline assignment: CDR1 LNHDA and CDR2 SQIVND (reference sequence). This CDR3 comprises 14 residues. The sort gate was single viable CD3+CD4+CD8-CD45RO+ cells for memory CD4+ T cells. The protocol was immunoSEQ multiplex PCR, while the TCRdb copy is restricted to in-frame clones and leaves out a portion. The table has 35,000 to 55,000 clones, just over 75% seen once. These data are taken from a study of memory CD4+ T cells and cytomegalovirus serostatus.

Sequencing was performed on memory CD4+ T cells from blood. The chain couples TRBV19 to TRBJ1-1; 8 bases map to TRBD1. The source of this sequence is an adult in good health and CMV-seronegative. CDR3 residues: CASRTQGADTEAFF. The CDR3 DNA reads TGTGCCAGTAGGACCCAGGGGGCTGACACTGAAGCTTTCTTT.